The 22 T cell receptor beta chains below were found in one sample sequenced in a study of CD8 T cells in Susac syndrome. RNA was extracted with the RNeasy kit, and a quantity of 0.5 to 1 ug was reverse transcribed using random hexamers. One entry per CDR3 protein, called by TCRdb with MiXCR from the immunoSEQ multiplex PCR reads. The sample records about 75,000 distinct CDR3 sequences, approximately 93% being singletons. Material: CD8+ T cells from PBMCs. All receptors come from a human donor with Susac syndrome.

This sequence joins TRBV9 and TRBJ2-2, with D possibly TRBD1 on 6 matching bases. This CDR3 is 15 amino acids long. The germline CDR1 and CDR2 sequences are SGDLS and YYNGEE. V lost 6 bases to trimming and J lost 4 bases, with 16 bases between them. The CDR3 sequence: CASNGGQQSTGELFF. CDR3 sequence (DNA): TGTGCCAGCAACGGAGGACAGCAGTCCACCGGGGAGCTGTTTTTT.

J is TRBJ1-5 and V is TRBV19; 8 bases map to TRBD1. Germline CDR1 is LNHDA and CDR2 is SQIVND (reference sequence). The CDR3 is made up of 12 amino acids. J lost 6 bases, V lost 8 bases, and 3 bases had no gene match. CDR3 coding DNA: TGTGCCAGTGGACAGGGCGGTCAGCCCCAGCATTTT. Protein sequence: CASGQGGQPQHF.

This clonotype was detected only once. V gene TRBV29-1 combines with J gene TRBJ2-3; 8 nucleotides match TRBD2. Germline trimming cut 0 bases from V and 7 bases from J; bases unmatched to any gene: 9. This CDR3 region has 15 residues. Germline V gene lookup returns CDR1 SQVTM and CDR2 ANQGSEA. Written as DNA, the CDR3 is TGCAGCGTTGAAGATAATTACGGGGGGGCCAATACGCAGTATTTT. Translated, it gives CSVEDNYGGANTQYF.

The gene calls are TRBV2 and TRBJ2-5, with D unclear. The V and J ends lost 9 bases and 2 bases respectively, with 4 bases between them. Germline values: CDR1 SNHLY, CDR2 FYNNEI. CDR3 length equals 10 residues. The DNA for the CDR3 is TGTGCCAGTGAACAAGAGACCCAGTACTTC. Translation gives CASEQETQYF.

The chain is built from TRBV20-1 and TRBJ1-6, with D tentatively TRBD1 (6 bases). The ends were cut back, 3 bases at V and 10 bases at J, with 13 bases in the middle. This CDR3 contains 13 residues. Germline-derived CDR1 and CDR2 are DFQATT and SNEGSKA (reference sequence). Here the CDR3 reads CSASRTEGSPLHF. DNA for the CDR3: TGCAGTGCTAGCAGGACAGAGGGCTCACCCCTCCACTTT.

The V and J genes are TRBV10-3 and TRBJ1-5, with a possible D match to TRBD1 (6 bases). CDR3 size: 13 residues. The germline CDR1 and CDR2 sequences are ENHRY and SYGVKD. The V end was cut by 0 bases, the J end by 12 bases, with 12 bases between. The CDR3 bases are TGTGCCATCAGTGAGTCGGCGGGGGCCGACCAGCATTTT. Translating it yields CAISESAGADQHF.

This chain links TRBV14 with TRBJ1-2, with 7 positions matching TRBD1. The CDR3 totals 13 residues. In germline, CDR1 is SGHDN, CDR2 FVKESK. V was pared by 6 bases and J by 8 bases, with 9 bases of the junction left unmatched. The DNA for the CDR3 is TGTGCCAGCAGGAAGGGACAGTCAGGCGGCTACACCTTC. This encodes CASRKGQSGGYTF.

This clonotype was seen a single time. The CDR3 nucleotides read TGTGCCAGCAGCCAACACAGGGGCCCTAGCTCTGGGGCCAACGTCCTGACTTTC. It specifies CASSQHRGPSSGANVLTF. This chain links TRBV4-2 with TRBJ2-6; 7 nucleotides align to TRBD1. Germline-derived CDR1 and CDR2 are LGHNA and YNFKEQ. Trimming cost V 2 bases and J 0 bases; bases outside gene matches: 7. The CDR3 extends over 18 amino acids.

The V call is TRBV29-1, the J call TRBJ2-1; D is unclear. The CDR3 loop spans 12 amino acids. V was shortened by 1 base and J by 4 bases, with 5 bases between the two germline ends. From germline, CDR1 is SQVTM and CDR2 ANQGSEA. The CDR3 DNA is TGCAGCGTTGAAGCGGAATACAATGAGCAGTTCTTC. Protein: CSVEAEYNEQFF.

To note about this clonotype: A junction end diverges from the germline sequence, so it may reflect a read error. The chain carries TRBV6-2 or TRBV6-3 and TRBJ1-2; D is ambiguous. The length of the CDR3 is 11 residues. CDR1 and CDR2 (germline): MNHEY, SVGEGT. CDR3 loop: CACSTVYGYTF. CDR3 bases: TGTGCCTGCAGTACGGTGTATGGCTACACCTTC.

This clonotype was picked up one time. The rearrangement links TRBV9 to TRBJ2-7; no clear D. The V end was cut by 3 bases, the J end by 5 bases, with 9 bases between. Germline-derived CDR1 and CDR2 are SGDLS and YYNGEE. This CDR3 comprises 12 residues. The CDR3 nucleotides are TGTGCCAGCAGCGCAGCAGATCACGAGCAGTACTTC. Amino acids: CASSAADHEQYF.

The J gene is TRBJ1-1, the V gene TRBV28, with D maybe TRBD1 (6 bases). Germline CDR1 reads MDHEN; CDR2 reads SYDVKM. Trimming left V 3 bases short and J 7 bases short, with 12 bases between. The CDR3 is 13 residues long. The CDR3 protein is CASSLIRGYEAFF. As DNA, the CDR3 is TGTGCCAGCAGTTTGATCAGGGGCTATGAAGCTTTCTTT.

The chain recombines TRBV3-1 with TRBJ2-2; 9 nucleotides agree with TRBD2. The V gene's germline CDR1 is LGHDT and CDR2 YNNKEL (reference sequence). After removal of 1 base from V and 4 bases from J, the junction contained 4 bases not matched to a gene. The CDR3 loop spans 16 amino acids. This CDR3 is CASSQVKLAGTGELFF. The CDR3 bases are TGTGCCAGCAGCCAAGTCAAACTAGCGGGCACCGGGGAGCTGTTTTTT.

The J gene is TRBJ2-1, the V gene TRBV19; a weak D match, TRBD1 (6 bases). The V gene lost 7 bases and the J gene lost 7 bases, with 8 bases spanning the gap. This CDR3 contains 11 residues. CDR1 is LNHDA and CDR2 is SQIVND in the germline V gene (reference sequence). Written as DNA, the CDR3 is TGTGCCAGTATGAGGGGGAATGAGCAGTTCTTC. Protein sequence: CASMRGNEQFF.

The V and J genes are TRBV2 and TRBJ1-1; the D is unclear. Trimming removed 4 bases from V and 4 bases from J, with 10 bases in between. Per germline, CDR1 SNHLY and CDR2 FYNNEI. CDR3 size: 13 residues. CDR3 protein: CASSATGFTEAFF. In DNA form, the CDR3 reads TGTGCCAGCAGTGCCACCGGGTTCACTGAAGCTTTCTTT.

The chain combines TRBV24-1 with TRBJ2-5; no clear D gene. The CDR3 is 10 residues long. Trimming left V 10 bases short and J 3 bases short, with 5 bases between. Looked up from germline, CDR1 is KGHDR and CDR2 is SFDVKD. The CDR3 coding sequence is TGTGCCACGGGCGAAGAGACCCAGTACTTC. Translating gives CATGEETQYF.

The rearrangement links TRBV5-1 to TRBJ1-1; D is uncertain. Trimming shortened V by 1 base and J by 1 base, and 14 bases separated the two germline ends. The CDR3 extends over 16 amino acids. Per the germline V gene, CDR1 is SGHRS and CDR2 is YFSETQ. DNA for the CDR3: TGCGCCAGCAGCTTGAATCCTCCCTCAGGGAACACTGAAGCTTTCTTT. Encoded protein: CASSLNPPSGNTEAFF.

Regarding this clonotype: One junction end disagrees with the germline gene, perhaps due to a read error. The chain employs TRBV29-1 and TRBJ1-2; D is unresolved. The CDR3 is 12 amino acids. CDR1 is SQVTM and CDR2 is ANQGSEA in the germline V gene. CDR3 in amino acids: CSVENSGVRPNF. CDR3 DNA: TGCAGCGTTGAAAACTCCGGGGTCCGTCCGAACTTC.

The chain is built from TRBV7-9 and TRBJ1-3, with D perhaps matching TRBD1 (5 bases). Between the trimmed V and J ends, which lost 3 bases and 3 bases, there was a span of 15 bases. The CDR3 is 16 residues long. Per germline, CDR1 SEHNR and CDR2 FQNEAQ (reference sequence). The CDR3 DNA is TGTGCCAGCAGCTTGGAGGGGAGAATGATTGGAAACACCATATATTTT. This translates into CASSLEGRMIGNTIYF. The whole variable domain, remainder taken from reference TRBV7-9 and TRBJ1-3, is DTGVSQNPRHKITKRGQNVTFRCDPISEHNRLYWYRQTLGQGPEFLTYFQNEAQLEKSRLLSDRFSAERPKGSFSTLEIQRTEQGDSAMYLCASSLEGRMIGNTIYFGEGSWLTVV.

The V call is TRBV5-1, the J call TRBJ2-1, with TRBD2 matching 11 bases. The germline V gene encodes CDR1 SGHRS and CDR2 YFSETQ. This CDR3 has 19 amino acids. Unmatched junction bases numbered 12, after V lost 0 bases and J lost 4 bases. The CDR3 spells CASSLEGSGGAPGYNEQFF. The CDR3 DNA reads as TGCGCCAGCAGCTTGGAAGGTAGCGGGGGGGCCCCTGGTTACAATGAGCAGTTCTTC.

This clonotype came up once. DNA for the CDR3: TGTGCCAGCAGTTTTCCGGGGGGGCTGTACGAGCAGTACTTC. Translation: CASSFPGGLYEQYF. The V gene is TRBV12-3 or TRBV12-4, the J gene TRBJ2-7; 8 bases agree with TRBD2. Trimming removed 3 bases from V and 4 bases from J; junction bases left unmatched: 5. The CDR3 loop spans 14 amino acids.

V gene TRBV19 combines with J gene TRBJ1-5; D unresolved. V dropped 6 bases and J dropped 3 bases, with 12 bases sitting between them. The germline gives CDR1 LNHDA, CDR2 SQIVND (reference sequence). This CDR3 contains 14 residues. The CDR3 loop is CASRAGLVNQPQHF. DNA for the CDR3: TGTGCCAGTAGAGCCGGACTTGTCAATCAGCCCCAGCATTTT.